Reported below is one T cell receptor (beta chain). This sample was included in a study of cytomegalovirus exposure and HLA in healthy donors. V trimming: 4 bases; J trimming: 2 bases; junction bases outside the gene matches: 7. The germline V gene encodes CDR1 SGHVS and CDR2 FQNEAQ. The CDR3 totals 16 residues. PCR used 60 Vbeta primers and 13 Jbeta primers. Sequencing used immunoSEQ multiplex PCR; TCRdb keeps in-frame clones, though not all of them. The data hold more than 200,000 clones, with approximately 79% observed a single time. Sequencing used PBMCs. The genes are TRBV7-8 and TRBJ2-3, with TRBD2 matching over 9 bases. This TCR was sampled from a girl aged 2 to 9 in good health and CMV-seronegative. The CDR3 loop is CASSSIAGVFTDTQYF. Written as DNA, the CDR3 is TGTGCCAGCAGCTCTATAGCGGGAGTGTTCACAGATACGCAGTATTTT.